A selection of T cell receptor beta chains follows, all from one sample in a study of long-term antiretroviral therapy in people with HIV. Measured with immunoSEQ multiplex PCR; TCRdb has only the in-frame clones, and not every one. The sample shows about 30,000 clones, 95% of them seen only once. Sequenced material: unsorted PBMCs, taken 5.3 years after starting antiretroviral therapy. The receptors were sampled from a man aged 25-45 years with HIV. CDR3s include the opening cysteine and the closing phenylalanine or tryptophan. The order of the fields is J gene, V gene, clone size, D gene, CDR3 protein, CDR3 DNA. The D gene is left open where the match is weak. Clone size is not always given. Where it is, it says once, few, many or a class for expanded clones.

TRBJ1-2	TRBV7-9	.	.	CASSHTPDGGSRYTF	TGTGCCAGCAGCCATACCCCGGACGGGGGGTCTCGCTACACCTTC
TRBJ2-2	TRBV5-6	few	.	CASSGIDRQNTGELFF	TGTGCCAGCAGCGGAATCGACAGGCAGAACACCGGGGAGCTGTTTTTT
TRBJ1-1	TRBV28	.	.	CASSLSGTNTEAFF	TGTGCCAGCAGTTTAAGTGGCACGAACACTGAAGCTTTCTTT
TRBJ2-2	TRBV13	.	.	CASSQFDSPSTGELFF	TGTGCCAGCAGCCAATTCGACAGTCCCAGCACCGGGGAGCTGTTTTTT
TRBJ2-1	TRBV9	.	TRBD2	CASSALGGDDSYNEQFF	TGTGCCAGCAGCGCCCTGGGGGGGGACGACTCCTACAATGAGCAGTTCTTC
TRBJ1-1	TRBV4-2	.	.	CASSQGDRNTEAFF	TGTGCCAGCAGCCAAGGTGACAGGAACACTGAAGCTTTCTTT
TRBJ1-2	TRBV5-5	.	.	CASSSDGTYGYTF	TGTGCCAGCAGTTCTGACGGAACCTATGGCTACACCTTC
TRBJ2-5	TRBV5-4	.	TRBD2	CASSPTGTSGYQETQYF	TGTGCCAGCAGCCCCACCGGGACTAGCGGATATCAAGAGACCCAGTACTTC
TRBJ2-3	TRBV7-9	.	.	CASSFPPAADGDTQYF	TGTGCCAGCAGCTTCCCCCCAGCGGCCGATGGGGATACGCAGTATTTT
TRBJ2-7	TRBV13	.	.	CASSINRDTGQYF	TGTGCCAGCAGCATCAACCGCGATACAGGGCAGTACTTC
TRBJ2-1	TRBV7-2	.	.	CASSLYSSSYNEQFF	TGTGCCAGCAGCTTATATTCGAGCTCCTACAATGAGCAGTTCTTC
TRBJ2-3	TRBV6-5	once	.	CASSYPWRRQYF	TGTGCCAGCAGTTACCCCTGGCGGAGGCAGTATTTT
TRBJ2-7	TRBV7-9	.	.	CASSKTGRSYEQYF	TGTGCCAGCAGCAAAACGGGACGAAGCTACGAGCAGTACTTC
TRBJ1-6	TRBV19	.	.	CASSDPRRDGNSPLHF	TGTGCCAGTAGTGATCCCAGGCGAGACGGTAATTCACCCCTCCACTTT
TRBJ2-7	TRBV7-6	.	TRBD2	CASSLGREGLHEQYF	TGTGCCAGCAGCTTAGGGCGGGAGGGCCTGCACGAGCAGTACTTC
TRBJ2-2	TRBV30	.	.	CAWSVRAGELFF	TGTGCCTGGAGTGTAAGGGCCGGGGAGCTGTTTTTT